This entry describes one T cell receptor (beta chain). What it recognizes is unknown. The sample is drawn from a study of cytomegalovirus exposure and HLA in healthy donors. Whole-study findings and limits: Reports indicate that TCR beta sequences accurately predicted the HLA-A and HLA-B alleles of most subjects. It was reportedly the case that the classifier diagnosed cytomegalovirus status with high specificity and sensitivity.

Researchers ran the PCR with 60 Vbeta and 13 Jbeta primers. Original methodology: Later, 65 million to 90 million unique TCR beta chains were counted in an analysis, and about 10 million of them were shared. Clones were sequenced by immunoSEQ multiplex PCR, and TCRdb holds only the in-frame ones, with some missing. V and J calls and clone size are those listed in that table; D and trimming were worked out from the DNA. The sample has around 120,000 clones; about 80% are singletons. V lost 5 bases to trimming and J lost 8 bases, with 12 bases between them. The CDR3 sequence is 11 residues long. Germline V CDR1 and CDR2: DFQATT, SNEGSKA (reference sequence).

Material for sequencing was PBMCs. The genes are TRBV20-1 and TRBJ1-2, with a tentative D call TRBD1 (6 bases). This sequence originates from a woman between 50 and 59 years old in good health and CMV-seropositive. The CDR3 loop is CSAFTGSGYTF. The CDR3 nucleotides are TGCAGTGCTTTTACAGGGAGCGGCTACACCTTC.